This TCR beta chain was recovered during a study of CD8 T cells in ankylosing spondylitis. Whole-study findings and limits: Matched ankylosing spondylitis synovial fluid reportedly contained a significantly enriched population of disease-linked clones. A TCR beta motif of about 8 highly homologous variants seemed to mark ankylosing spondylitis blood. CD8+ cells made up the disease-linked clones, which were relatively rare in peripheral blood.

This clonotype has just a few counts. Its specificity is not known. Looked up from germline, CDR1 is DFQATT and CDR2 is SNEGSKA (reference sequence). V was shortened by 1 base and J by 4 bases, with 7 bases between the two germline ends. CDR3 length: 13 amino acids. Scientists made TCR beta libraries using quantitative 5'-RACE with molecular barcodes. TCRdb re-called the 5' RACE reads with MiXCR, one entry per CDR3 protein. The sample lists 700,000 to 850,000 distinct CDR3 sequences, about 11% occurring once. This clonotype originated in a male donor with ankylosing spondylitis. The gene calls are TRBV20-1 and TRBJ1-4; D unresolved. Sequencing was carried out using blood, either unsorted or a sorted T cell fraction (not recorded which). In DNA form, the CDR3 reads TGCAGTGCTAGAGTAATCAGTAATGAAAAACTGTTTTTT. As protein: CSARVISNEKLFF.